The 10 T cell receptor beta chains given below trace back to one sample, sequenced in a study of blood T cell repertoires in COVID-19. The data were produced by immunoSEQ multiplex PCR, yet TCRdb's version contains in-frame clones alone and is incomplete. The sample yields about 140,000 clones, roughly 80% seen once. Sequencing was done on a sample of peripheral blood. Source of these receptors: a human donor in a cohort sampled during active COVID-19.

This chain connects TRBV6-5 to TRBJ2-7; 10 nucleotides agree with TRBD1. The V gene's germline CDR1 is MNHEY and CDR2 SVGAGI. Unmatched junction bases numbered 4, after V lost 0 bases and J lost 2 bases. CDR3 size: 16 residues. The CDR3 sequence: CASSYSGDRGPYEQYF. CDR3 nucleotide sequence: TGTGCCAGCAGTTACTCAGGCGACAGGGGGCCCTACGAGCAGTACTTC.

The rearrangement uses TRBV7-9 and TRBJ2-5; D remains unclear. This CDR3 has 14 amino acids. The germline V and J ends were trimmed by 1 base and 4 bases, with 10 bases remaining between them. Germline assignment: CDR1 SEHNR and CDR2 FQNEAQ (reference sequence). Here the CDR3 reads CASSLGVGGETQYF. The CDR3 coding sequence is TGTGCCAGCAGCTTAGGAGTAGGCGGAGAGACCCAGTACTTC.

The chain joins TRBV12-5 to TRBJ1-1; D is unclear. V was shortened by 4 bases and J by 3 bases, with 9 bases between the two germline ends. CDR3 length: 13 residues. CDR1 and CDR2 from the germline V gene are LGHNT and FRNRAP. DNA of the CDR3: TGTGCTAGTGGTTCTTCGGGATACACTGAAGCTTTCTTT. Translated, it gives CASGSSGYTEAFF.

J is TRBJ2-7 and V is TRBV15; TRBD1 matches at 10 bases. From germline, CDR1 is LNHNV and CDR2 YYDKDF (reference sequence). V was clipped by 0 bases and J by 3 bases; unmatched bases: 5. The CDR3 covers 16 residues. CDR3 DNA: TGTGCCACCAGCAGAGAAACCGGACAGGGGGGCTACGAGCAGTACTTC. The encoded protein is CATSRETGQGGYEQYF.

V is TRBV28 and J is TRBJ1-2, with 9 nucleotides matching TRBD1. The germline CDR1 and CDR2 sequences are MDHEN and SYDVKM. The V segment lost 3 bases and the J segment 4 bases; nucleotides outside the gene matches: 6. The CDR3 is 15 residues long. The CDR3 loop reads CASSFAGDRAYGYTF. In DNA form, the CDR3 reads TGTGCCAGCAGTTTTGCGGGGGACAGGGCCTATGGCTACACCTTC.

The rearrangement links TRBV4-2 to TRBJ2-7; the match to TRBD2 covers 7 bases. V gave up 0 bases and J gave up 1 base; unmatched junction bases: 6. The CDR3 is 16 residues long. Per germline, CDR1 LGHNA and CDR2 YNFKEQ. The CDR3, as DNA: TGTGCCAGCAGCCAAGACCATCCGGGGGGTTCCTACGAGCAGTACTTC. This gives the protein CASSQDHPGGSYEQYF.

The chain couples TRBV5-1 to TRBJ2-7; 8 bases match TRBD2. The junction had 8 bases not matched to a gene; V was cut back by 0 bases and J by 6 bases. Germline V gives CDR1 SGHRS, CDR2 YFSETQ. CDR3 length: 15 residues. CDR3 bases: TGCGCCAGCAGCTTGGATTCCGGGGGGGCCGGCGAGCAGTACTTC. Protein: CASSLDSGGAGEQYF.

The rearrangement uses TRBV3-1 (or the pseudogene TRBV3-2) and TRBJ2-2; 7 bases align to TRBD1. The CDR3 consists of 15 residues. Germline lookup yields CDR1 LGHDT and CDR2 YNNKEL (reference sequence). Germline trimming cut 1 base from V and 6 bases from J; bases unmatched to any gene: 5. Here the CDR3 DNA reads TGTGCCAGCAGCCAAGGCAGACAGGGCCCCGGGGAGCTGTTTTTT. Its translation is CASSQGRQGPGELFF.

The V and J genes are TRBV27 and TRBJ1-2; 7 nucleotides match TRBD1. This CDR3 is 12 amino acids long. Germline CDR1 MNHEY, CDR2 SMNVEV (reference sequence). The ends lost 4 bases at V and 7 bases at J; junction bases unmatched: 3. The DNA of the CDR3 is TGTGCCAGCAGTTCGAGGGGGCTTGGCTACACCTTC. Translation gives CASSSRGLGYTF.

The genes are TRBV5-1 and TRBJ1-6, with D perhaps matching TRBD1 (6 bases). This CDR3 is built from 16 residues. Germline CDR1 is SGHRS and CDR2 is YFSETQ. V dropped 4 bases and J dropped 7 bases, with 18 bases sitting between them. CDR3 bases: TGCGCCAGCAGCAGTGCGCAGGGGATCGGGAATTCACCCCTCCACTTT. Amino acid sequence: CASSSAQGIGNSPLHF.